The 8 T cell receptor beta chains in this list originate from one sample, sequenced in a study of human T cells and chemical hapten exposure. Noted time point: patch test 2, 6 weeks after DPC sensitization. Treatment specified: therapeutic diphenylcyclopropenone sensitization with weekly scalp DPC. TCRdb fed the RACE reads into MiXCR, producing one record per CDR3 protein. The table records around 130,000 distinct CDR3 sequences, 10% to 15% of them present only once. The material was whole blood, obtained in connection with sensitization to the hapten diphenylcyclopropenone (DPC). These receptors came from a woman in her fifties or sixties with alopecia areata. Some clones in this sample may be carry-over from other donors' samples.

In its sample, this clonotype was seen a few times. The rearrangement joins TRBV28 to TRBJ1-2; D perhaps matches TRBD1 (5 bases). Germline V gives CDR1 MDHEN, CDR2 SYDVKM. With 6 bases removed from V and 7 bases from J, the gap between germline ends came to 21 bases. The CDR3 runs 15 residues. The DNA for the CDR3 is TGTGCCAGCAGAGCATCGGGGGGAATAGGGTTTGGCTACACCTTC. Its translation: CASRASGGIGFGYTF.

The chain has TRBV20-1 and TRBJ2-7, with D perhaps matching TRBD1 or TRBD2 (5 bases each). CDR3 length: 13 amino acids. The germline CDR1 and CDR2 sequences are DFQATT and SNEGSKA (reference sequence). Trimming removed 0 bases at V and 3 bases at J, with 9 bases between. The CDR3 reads CSARDMGDYEQYF. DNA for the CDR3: TGCAGTGCTAGAGATATGGGGGACTACGAGCAGTACTTC.

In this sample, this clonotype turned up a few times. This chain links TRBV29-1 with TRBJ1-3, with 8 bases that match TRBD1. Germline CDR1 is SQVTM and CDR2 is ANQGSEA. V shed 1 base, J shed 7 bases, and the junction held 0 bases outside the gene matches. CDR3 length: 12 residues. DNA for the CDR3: TGCAGCGTTGAAGGACAGGGGAACACCATATATTTT. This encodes CSVEGQGNTIYF.

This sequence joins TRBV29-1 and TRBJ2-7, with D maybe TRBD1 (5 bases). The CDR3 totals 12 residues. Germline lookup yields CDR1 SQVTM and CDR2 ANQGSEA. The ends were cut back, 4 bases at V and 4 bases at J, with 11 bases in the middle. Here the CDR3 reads CSVAVRQYEQYF. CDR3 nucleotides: TGCAGCGTTGCCGTCCGACAGTACGAGCAGTACTTC.

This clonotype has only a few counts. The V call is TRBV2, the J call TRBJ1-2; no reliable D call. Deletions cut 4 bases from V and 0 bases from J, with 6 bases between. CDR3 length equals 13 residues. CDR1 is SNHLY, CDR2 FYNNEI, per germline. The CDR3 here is CASSAASNYGYTF. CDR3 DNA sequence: TGTGCCAGCAGTGCCGCGTCTAACTATGGCTACACCTTC. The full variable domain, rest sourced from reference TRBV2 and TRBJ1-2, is EPEVTQTPSHQVTQMGQEVILRCVPISNHLYFYWYRQILGQKVEFLVSFYNNEISEKSEIFDDQFSVERPDGSNFTLKIRSTKLEDSAMYFCASSAASNYGYTFGSGTRLTVV.

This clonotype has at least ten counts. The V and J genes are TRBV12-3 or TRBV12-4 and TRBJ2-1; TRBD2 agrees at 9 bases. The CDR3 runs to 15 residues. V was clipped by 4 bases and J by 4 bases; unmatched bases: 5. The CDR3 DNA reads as TGTGCCAGCAGTTGGGTGACTAGCGGATACAATGAGCAGTTCTTC. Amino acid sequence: CASSWVTSGYNEQFF.

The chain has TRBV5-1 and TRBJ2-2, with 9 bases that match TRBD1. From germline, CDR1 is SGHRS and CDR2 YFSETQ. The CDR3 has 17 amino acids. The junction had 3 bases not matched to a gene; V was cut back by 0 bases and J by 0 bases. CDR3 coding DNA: TGCGCCAGCAGCTTGGGAACAGGGGGCTCGAACACCGGGGAGCTGTTTTTT. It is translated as CASSLGTGGSNTGELFF.

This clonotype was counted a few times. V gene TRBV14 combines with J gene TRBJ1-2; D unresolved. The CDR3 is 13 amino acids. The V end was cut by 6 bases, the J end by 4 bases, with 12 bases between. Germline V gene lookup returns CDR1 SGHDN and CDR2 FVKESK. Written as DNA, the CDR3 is TGTGCCAGCAGTCACACAGATGGCTATGGCTACACCTTC. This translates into CASSHTDGYGYTF.